This is a list of T cell receptor beta chains from one sample in a study of cytomegalovirus exposure and HLA in healthy donors. Measured with immunoSEQ multiplex PCR; TCRdb has only the in-frame clones, and not every one. The data hold under 250,000 clones, with roughly 72% observed a single time. Sequencing was performed on PBMCs. These receptors were obtained from a man younger than 45 in good health and CMV-seronegative. CDR3s include the opening cysteine and the closing phenylalanine or tryptophan. Each record gives: clone size, V gene, D gene, J gene, CDR3 DNA, CDR3 protein. The D gene is left open where the match is weak. Size is omitted from some rows. Given values are once, few, many or a class for expanded clones.

clone_size: .
v_call: TRBV27
d_call: TRBD1
j_call: TRBJ2-7
cdr3_nt: TGTGCCAGCGGGACAGGGATATCCTACGAGCAGTACTTC
cdr3_aa: CASGTGISYEQYF

clone_size: .
v_call: TRBV28
d_call: .
j_call: TRBJ2-1
cdr3_nt: TGTGCCAGCAGGACCCCGGGTCAGAACTACAATGAGCAGTTCTTC
cdr3_aa: CASRTPGQNYNEQFF

clone_size: .
v_call: TRBV30
d_call: TRBD2
j_call: TRBJ2-7
cdr3_nt: TGTGCCTGGAGTGCTAGCGGGAGCGAGCAGTACTTC
cdr3_aa: CAWSASGSEQYF

clone_size: .
v_call: TRBV10-1
d_call: .
j_call: TRBJ2-2
cdr3_nt: TGCGCCAGCAGTGAGGCGGGTAACCGGGGGGAGCTGTTTTTT
cdr3_aa: CASSEAGNRGELFF

clone_size: .
v_call: TRBV4-1
d_call: TRBD2
j_call: TRBJ2-2
cdr3_nt: TGCGCCAGCAGCGGACTAGCGGTGAACACCGGGGAGCTGTTTTTT
cdr3_aa: CASSGLAVNTGELFF

clone_size: few
v_call: TRBV7-9
d_call: TRBD2
j_call: TRBJ2-1
cdr3_nt: TGTGCCAGCAGCTTATACCGGGAGGATTACAATGAGCAGTTCTTC
cdr3_aa: CASSLYREDYNEQFF

clone_size: .
v_call: TRBV29-1
d_call: TRBD1
j_call: TRBJ2-5
cdr3_nt: TGCAGCGCCAGGTACAGGGGGATTCAAGAGACCCAGTACTTC
cdr3_aa: CSARYRGIQETQYF

clone_size: .
v_call: TRBV7-7
d_call: .
j_call: TRBJ2-2
cdr3_nt: TGTGCCAGCAGCCTGAGTTGGGGCGGCGGGGAGCTGTTTTTT
cdr3_aa: CASSLSWGGGELFF

clone_size: .
v_call: TRBV4-1
d_call: TRBD1
j_call: TRBJ2-2
cdr3_nt: TGCGCCAGCAGCCAAGATCCCGGACAGGGGGCCGGGGAGCTGTTTTTT
cdr3_aa: CASSQDPGQGAGELFF

clone_size: few
v_call: TRBV6-5
d_call: .
j_call: TRBJ2-1
cdr3_nt: TGTGCCAGCAGTTACCGGCCACCACGGGAGTCCCATGAGCAGTTCTTC
cdr3_aa: CASSYRPPRESHEQFF

clone_size: .
v_call: TRBV2
d_call: TRBD1
j_call: TRBJ1-4
cdr3_nt: TGTGCCAGCAGTCCGAACCCAGGGGGTACTAATGAAAAACTGTTTTTT
cdr3_aa: CASSPNPGGTNEKLFF

clone_size: .
v_call: TRBV5-1
d_call: TRBD2
j_call: TRBJ2-7
cdr3_nt: TGCGCCAGCAGCTTGGAACTAGCGACTCGCGAGCAGTACTTC
cdr3_aa: CASSLELATREQYF

clone_size: .
v_call: TRBV11-2
d_call: TRBD2
j_call: TRBJ2-1
cdr3_nt: TGTGCCAGCAGAGGACGGGAGGAGGCCTACAATGAGCAGTTCTTC
cdr3_aa: CASRGREEAYNEQFF

clone_size: .
v_call: TRBV9
d_call: TRBD2
j_call: TRBJ2-1
cdr3_nt: TGTGCCAGCAGCACCCGGGGGGGAGTGGAGAGTGATGAGCAGTTCTTC
cdr3_aa: CASSTRGGVESDEQFF

clone_size: .
v_call: TRBV10-2
d_call: .
j_call: TRBJ2-5
cdr3_nt: TGCGCCACCGACGACGGGACACTCCAAGAGACCCAGTACTTC
cdr3_aa: CATDDGTLQETQYF

clone_size: .
v_call: TRBV29-1
d_call: TRBD1
j_call: TRBJ2-7
cdr3_nt: TGCAGCGTTGAGACAGGGAGCTCCTACGAGCAGTACTTC
cdr3_aa: CSVETGSSYEQYF

clone_size: .
v_call: TRBV7-9
d_call: .
j_call: TRBJ2-2
cdr3_nt: TGTGCCAGCAGTTACCCAGGGAAAACCGGGGAGCTGTTTTTT
cdr3_aa: CASSYPGKTGELFF

clone_size: few
v_call: TRBV10-3
d_call: TRBD1
j_call: TRBJ1-2
cdr3_nt: TGTGCCATCAGTGAGTCCGACAGGGGGGGCTATGGCTACACCTTC
cdr3_aa: CAISESDRGGYGYTF

clone_size: .
v_call: TRBV6-5
d_call: .
j_call: TRBJ2-1
cdr3_nt: TGTGCCAGCGTTGAAACCGGGAGCTCCTACAATGAGCAGTTCTTC
cdr3_aa: CASVETGSSYNEQFF

clone_size: .
v_call: TRBV6-1
d_call: .
j_call: TRBJ2-7
cdr3_nt: TGTGCCAGCAGTGGGGGGGTTCTTCAGTACTTC
cdr3_aa: CASSGGVLQYF

clone_size: .
v_call: TRBV2
d_call: TRBD2
j_call: TRBJ2-7
cdr3_nt: TGTGCCAGCAGTGAAGGGGCGGGAGGGGGCTACGAGCAGTACTTC
cdr3_aa: CASSEGAGGGYEQYF

clone_size: .
v_call: TRBV18
d_call: TRBD1
j_call: TRBJ1-2
cdr3_nt: TGTGCCAGCTCGACCGCCATCCCATCGGACAGGTTGGATGGCTACACCTTC
cdr3_aa: CASSTAIPSDRLDGYTF

clone_size: .
v_call: TRBV15
d_call: TRBD2
j_call: TRBJ2-1
cdr3_nt: TGTGCCACCAGCACTGGACTAGCCAGGGAGCAGTTCTTC
cdr3_aa: CATSTGLAREQFF

clone_size: .
v_call: TRBV29-1
d_call: .
j_call: TRBJ1-1
cdr3_nt: TGCAGCGTTGTTCTGAGACACATGAACACTGAAGCTTTCTTT
cdr3_aa: CSVVLRHMNTEAFF

clone_size: .
v_call: TRBV5-6
d_call: .
j_call: TRBJ2-3
cdr3_nt: TGTGCCAGCAGCTTGGCTAGCACAGATACGCAGTATTTT
cdr3_aa: CASSLASTDTQYF

clone_size: .
v_call: TRBV4-1
d_call: TRBD1
j_call: TRBJ2-6
cdr3_nt: TGCGCCAGCAGCCAAACGGGACAGGGGGCGCTAGGGGCCAACGTCCTGACTTTC
cdr3_aa: CASSQTGQGALGANVLTF

clone_size: .
v_call: TRBV19
d_call: TRBD1
j_call: TRBJ2-1
cdr3_nt: TGTGCCAGTAGTTCTACCTCCGGGACAGCATACAATGAGCAGTTCTTC
cdr3_aa: CASSSTSGTAYNEQFF

clone_size: .
v_call: TRBV6-1
d_call: .
j_call: TRBJ2-7
cdr3_nt: TGTGCCAGCAGTGAATGGTACCGGGGGAGCTACGAGCAGTACTTC
cdr3_aa: CASSEWYRGSYEQYF

clone_size: .
v_call: TRBV6-6
d_call: .
j_call: TRBJ2-7
cdr3_nt: TGTGCCAGCAGTCAATCTTTGGGGGGCTACGAGCAGTACTTC
cdr3_aa: CASSQSLGGYEQYF

clone_size: .
v_call: TRBV9
d_call: .
j_call: TRBJ1-2
cdr3_nt: TGTGCCAGCAGCGCCCACTCCAACGGTTTTCGCTATGGCTACACCTTC
cdr3_aa: CASSAHSNGFRYGYTF

clone_size: .
v_call: TRBV4-1
d_call: TRBD2
j_call: TRBJ2-2
cdr3_nt: TGCGCCAGCAGCCAGGTCGGTAGCGGGAGGGCCTCCGGGGAGCTGTTTTTT
cdr3_aa: CASSQVGSGRASGELFF

clone_size: .
v_call: TRBV18
d_call: TRBD1
j_call: TRBJ1-1
cdr3_nt: TGTGCCAGCTCATCCGGGACAGGGATTGGGACTGAAGCTTTCTTT
cdr3_aa: CASSSGTGIGTEAFF

clone_size: once
v_call: TRBV29-1
d_call: TRBD2
j_call: TRBJ2-2
cdr3_nt: TGCAGCGGGGGGAGGGGAACGAACACCGGGGAGCTGTTTTTT
cdr3_aa: CSGGRGTNTGELFF

clone_size: few
v_call: TRBV4-1
d_call: TRBD1
j_call: TRBJ2-6
cdr3_nt: TGCGCCAGCAGGGACAGGGTCTCTGGGGCCAACGTCCTGACTTTC
cdr3_aa: CASRDRVSGANVLTF

clone_size: .
v_call: TRBV5-4
d_call: TRBD1
j_call: TRBJ2-5
cdr3_nt: TGTGCCAGCAGCCCGACAGGGTCTGAGACCCAGTACTTC
cdr3_aa: CASSPTGSETQYF

clone_size: .
v_call: TRBV5-1
d_call: .
j_call: TRBJ1-1
cdr3_nt: TGCGCCAGCAGCTTGCCCCAAAACACTGAAGCTTTCTTT
cdr3_aa: CASSLPQNTEAFF

clone_size: .
v_call: TRBV10-1
d_call: TRBD2
j_call: TRBJ2-1
cdr3_nt: TGCGCCAGCAGTGGGACTAGCGGGAGTGTCCGCAATGAGCAGTTCTTC
cdr3_aa: CASSGTSGSVRNEQFF

clone_size: .
v_call: TRBV7-9
d_call: .
j_call: TRBJ2-1
cdr3_nt: TGTGCCAGCAGCCAACCCCGAGGGTGGGGTATTGACTCCTACAATGAGCAGTTCTTC
cdr3_aa: CASSQPRGWGIDSYNEQFF

clone_size: .
v_call: TRBV29-1
d_call: .
j_call: TRBJ2-7
cdr3_nt: TGCAGCGTAATCCCACTTAGCTCCTACGAGCAGTACTTC
cdr3_aa: CSVIPLSSYEQYF

clone_size: .
v_call: TRBV15
d_call: .
j_call: TRBJ2-2
cdr3_nt: TGTGCCACCAGCACAAAGGGAGGGGGTAACGGGGAGCTGTTTTTT
cdr3_aa: CATSTKGGGNGELFF

clone_size: few
v_call: TRBV5-1
d_call: .
j_call: TRBJ2-1
cdr3_nt: TGCGCCAGCAGCTCCCCTAGCCGATTGAACAATGAGCAGTTCTTC
cdr3_aa: CASSSPSRLNNEQFF

clone_size: .
v_call: TRBV2
d_call: TRBD2
j_call: TRBJ2-7
cdr3_nt: TGTGCCACCCAGGGACTAGCGCGAACCTACGAGCAGTACTTC
cdr3_aa: CATQGLARTYEQYF

clone_size: .
v_call: TRBV5-6
d_call: .
j_call: TRBJ1-2
cdr3_nt: TGTGCCAGCATACCCGGCGGGGGAATCAGCTATGGCTACACCTTC
cdr3_aa: CASIPGGGISYGYTF

clone_size: .
v_call: TRBV2
d_call: TRBD2
j_call: TRBJ2-1
cdr3_nt: TGTGCCAGCCCTTTCCTACGGGAGGGTAATGAGCAGTTCTTC
cdr3_aa: CASPFLREGNEQFF

clone_size: .
v_call: TRBV6-1
d_call: TRBD1
j_call: TRBJ1-3
cdr3_nt: TGTGCCAGCACGGGACAGGCAGACTCTGGAAACACCATATATTTT
cdr3_aa: CASTGQADSGNTIYF

clone_size: few
v_call: TRBV7-6
d_call: TRBD1
j_call: TRBJ1-2
cdr3_nt: TGTGCCAGCAGCTCGGGACAGGGCTATGGCTACACCTTC
cdr3_aa: CASSSGQGYGYTF

clone_size: .
v_call: TRBV28
d_call: .
j_call: TRBJ2-7
cdr3_nt: TGTGCCAGCACCCCAAGCCCAGGCAGGGCGAGCTCCTACGAGCAGTACTTC
cdr3_aa: CASTPSPGRASSYEQYF

clone_size: .
v_call: TRBV11-2
d_call: TRBD1
j_call: TRBJ1-2
cdr3_nt: TGTGCCAGCAGCTTATCCCCCCCTGCAGGGGGCCTTTGGGGCTACACCTTC
cdr3_aa: CASSLSPPAGGLWGYTF

clone_size: .
v_call: TRBV30
d_call: TRBD1
j_call: TRBJ1-2
cdr3_nt: TGTGCCTGGATACCGGGACAGAGCGAATCGAATGGCTACACCTTC
cdr3_aa: CAWIPGQSESNGYTF